This TCR beta chain derives from a study of shared T cell receptors in the human thymus. Repertoires were generated with immunoSEQ multiplex PCR, while TCRdb's copy carries only in-frame clones and drops some. This repertoire shows 500,000 to 550,000 clones, around 78% found once; its top ten account for roughly 0.013%. This clone was seen just once. Germline CDR1 SGHNT, CDR2 YENEEA. V gave up 5 bases and J gave up 8 bases, with 18 bases separating them. CDR3 length: 14 residues. These records were also assigned to another study, of human thymus T cells.

The rearrangement joins TRBV11-3 to TRBJ1-2; the D gene is possibly TRBD1 (5 bases). This sequence originates from a boy under three years old with a congenital heart defect. Sequencing was carried out using thymocytes. As DNA, the CDR3 is TGTGCCAGCAGCCCCCCCGGTGGGGCCGTGGGCTACACCTTC. Translating gives CASSPPGGAVGYTF.